This T cell receptor (beta chain) was recorded in a study of OX40 agonist ivuxolimab in advanced cancers. Study-wide background: While on treatment, patients had intravenous ivuxolimab at 0.01 to 10 mg/kg every 2 weeks.

The CDR3 contains 13 residues. Germline CDR1 and CDR2: MDHEN and SYDVKM. The ends were cut back, 10 bases at V and 2 bases at J, with 15 bases in the middle. Clones were sequenced by immunoSEQ multiplex PCR, and TCRdb holds only the in-frame ones, with some missing. This sample yields 70,000 to 80,000 clones, of which about 89% are seen a single time; 0.76% belongs to the top ten. The genes are TRBV28 and TRBJ2-7, with D perhaps given as TRBD1 or TRBD2 (5 bases each). This receptor was obtained from an adult with an advanced solid tumor such as melanoma, head and neck, liver or kidney cancer. The sequenced sample was CD4+ or CD8+ T cells sorted from blood, obtained in a trial of the OX40 agonist ivuxolimab. CDR3 sequence (DNA): TGTGCCACCGCTGGGACGGGAACCTACGAGCAGTACTTC. Protein: CATAGTGTYEQYF.